The 5 T cell receptor beta chains below come from one sample, sequenced in a study of blood T cell repertoires in COVID-19. Sequencing was performed with immunoSEQ multiplex PCR; in TCRdb, only in-frame clones are kept and a portion is missing. The repertoire consists of over 150,000 clones, with approximately 81% occurring once and the leading ten covering more than 0.85%. Sequencing was carried out using peripheral blood. The receptor set was obtained from a man aged 40-50 years with acute or convalescent COVID-19.

The rearrangement links TRBV5-4 to TRBJ2-3; TRBD2 matches 9 bases. This CDR3 spans 16 amino acids. V shed 4 bases, J shed 2 bases, and the junction held 8 bases outside the gene matches. Germline CDR1 reads SGHNT; CDR2 reads YYREEE (reference sequence). CDR3 loop: CASSNKRGAFTDTQYF. Written as DNA, the CDR3 is TGTGCCAGCAGCAATAAGCGGGGGGCCTTCACAGATACGCAGTATTTT.

V usage is TRBV15 and J usage is TRBJ2-2; perhaps TRBD1 as D (5 bases). The CDR3 length is 15 residues. The ends were cut back, 9 bases at V and 4 bases at J, with 18 bases in the middle. CDR1 is LNHNV, CDR2 YYDKDF, per germline (reference sequence). In DNA, the CDR3 is TGTGCCACGACCACGCGCTTAAGGGGCACCGGGGAGCTGTTTTTT. The encoded protein is CATTTRLRGTGELFF.

The chain employs TRBV7-9 and TRBJ2-3, with 12 bases matching TRBD2. Trimming cost V 5 bases and J 3 bases; bases outside gene matches: 3. This CDR3 region has 15 residues. Germline V gene sequence: CDR1 SEHNR, CDR2 FQNEAQ (reference sequence). CDR3 protein: CASSPTSGGTDTQYF. The CDR3 DNA follows: TGTGCCAGCAGCCCGACTAGCGGGGGTACAGATACGCAGTATTTT. Drawing the rest from reference TRBV7-9 and TRBJ2-3, the complete variable domain is DTGVSQNPRHKITKRGQNVTFRCDPISEHNRLYWYRQTLGQGPEFLTYFQNEAQLEKSRLLSDRFSAERPKGSFSTLEIQRTEQGDSAMYLCASSPTSGGTDTQYFGPGTRLTVL.

The J gene is TRBJ1-3, the V gene TRBV12-3 or TRBV12-4, with D hard to call. With 3 bases removed from V and 0 bases from J, the gap between germline ends came to 3 bases. The CDR3 consists of 13 residues. CDR3: CASSFSSGNTIYF. CDR3 sequence (DNA): TGTGCCAGCAGTTTCTCCTCTGGAAACACCATATATTTT.

The CDR3 reads CASGPGVSNQPQHF. The CDR3 DNA sequence: TGTGCCAGTGGGCCGGGGGTCAGCAATCAGCCCCAGCATTTT. The chain uses TRBV19 and TRBJ1-5; D is possibly TRBD1 (5 bases). The CDR3 sequence is 14 residues long. With 8 bases removed from V and 1 base from J, the gap between germline ends came to 12 bases. CDR1 is LNHDA, CDR2 SQIVND, per germline (reference sequence).